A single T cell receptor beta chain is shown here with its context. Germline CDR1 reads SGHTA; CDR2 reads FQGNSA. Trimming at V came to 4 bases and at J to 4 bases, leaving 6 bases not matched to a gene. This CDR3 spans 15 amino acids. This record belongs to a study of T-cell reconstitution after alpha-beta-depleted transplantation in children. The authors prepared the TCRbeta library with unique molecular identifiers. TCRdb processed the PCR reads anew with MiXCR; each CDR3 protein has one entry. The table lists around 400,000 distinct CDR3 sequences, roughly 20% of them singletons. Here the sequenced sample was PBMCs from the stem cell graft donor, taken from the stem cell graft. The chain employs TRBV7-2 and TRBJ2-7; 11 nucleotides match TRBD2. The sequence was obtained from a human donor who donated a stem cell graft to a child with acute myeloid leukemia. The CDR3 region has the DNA TGTGCCAGCAGCTCTTCCACTAGCGGGAGTTACGAGCAGTACTTC. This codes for CASSSSTSGSYEQYF.